This T cell receptor (beta chain) comes out of a study of T-cell memory formation after mild COVID-19. On the study more broadly: The two donors had largely donor-specific TCR clusters.

This clonotype was picked up a small number of times. The antigen remains unidentified. Study-wide results and caveats: Second-wave clones peaking on day 37 lacked confirmed SARS-CoV-2 specificity. Clones shrinking from day 15 to 85 showed even CD4/CD8 mixes; later expanders tilted CD4+. Memory sampled before infection contained some responding clones, suggesting cross-reactive memory joined.

TCRdb fed the 5' RACE reads into MiXCR, producing one record per CDR3 protein. This repertoire shows around 530,000 distinct CDR3 sequences, 20% to 25% found once; its top ten account for roughly 8.1%. Germline lookup yields CDR1 KGHDR and CDR2 SFDVKD. V shed 9 bases, J shed 7 bases, and the junction held 8 bases outside the gene matches. This CDR3 is 13 amino acids long. The rearrangement uses TRBV24-1 and TRBJ2-1; 7 bases align to TRBD1. The source of this sequence is an adult woman who had mild COVID-19 (a few samples of this study predate the infection). Cell type and time point are not known. The sample consisted of PBMCs or a T cell subset sorted from them (not recorded which). CDR3 in amino acids: CATAGAGGNEQFF. The DNA of the CDR3 is TGTGCCACCGCGGGTGCAGGGGGAAATGAGCAGTTCTTC.